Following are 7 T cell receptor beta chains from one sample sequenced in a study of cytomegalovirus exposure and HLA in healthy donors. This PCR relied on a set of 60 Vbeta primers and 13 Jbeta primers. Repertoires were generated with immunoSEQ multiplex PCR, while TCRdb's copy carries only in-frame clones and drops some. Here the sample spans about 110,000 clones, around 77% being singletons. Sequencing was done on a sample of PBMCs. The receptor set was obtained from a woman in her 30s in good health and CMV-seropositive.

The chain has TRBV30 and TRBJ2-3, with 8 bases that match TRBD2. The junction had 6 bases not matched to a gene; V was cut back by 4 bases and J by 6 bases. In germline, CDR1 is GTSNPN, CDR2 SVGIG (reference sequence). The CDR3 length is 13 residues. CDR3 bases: TGTGCCTGGAATACGGGGGGGACGGATACGCAGTATTTT. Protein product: CAWNTGGTDTQYF.

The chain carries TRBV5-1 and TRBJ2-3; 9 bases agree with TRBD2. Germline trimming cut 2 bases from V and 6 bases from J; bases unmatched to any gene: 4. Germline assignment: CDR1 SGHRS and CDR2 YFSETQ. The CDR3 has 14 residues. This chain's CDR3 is CASSLASGVDTQYF. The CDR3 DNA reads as TGCGCCAGCAGCTTAGCTAGCGGGGTTGATACGCAGTATTTT.

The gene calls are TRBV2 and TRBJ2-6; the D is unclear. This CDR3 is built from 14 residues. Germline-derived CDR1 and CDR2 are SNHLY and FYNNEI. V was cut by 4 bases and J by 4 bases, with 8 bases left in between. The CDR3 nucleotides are TGTGCCAGCAGTGGGGTGCGGGGGGCCAACGTCCTGACTTTC. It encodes CASSGVRGANVLTF. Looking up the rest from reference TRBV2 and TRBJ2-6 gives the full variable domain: EPEVTQTPSHQVTQMGQEVILRCVPISNHLYFYWYRQILGQKVEFLVSFYNNEISEKSEIFDDQFSVERPDGSNFTLKIRSTKLEDSAMYFCASSGVRGANVLTFGAGSRLTVL.

The CDR3 loop reads CASSIGTGRVVDTQYF. The CDR3, as DNA: TGTGCCAGTAGTATTGGTACAGGGCGGGTAGTGGATACGCAGTATTTT. The chain combines TRBV19 with TRBJ2-3, with D tentatively TRBD1 (6 bases). Germline V gives CDR1 LNHDA, CDR2 SQIVND (reference sequence). The CDR3 is 16 amino acids. With 3 bases removed from V and 6 bases from J, the gap between germline ends came to 19 bases.

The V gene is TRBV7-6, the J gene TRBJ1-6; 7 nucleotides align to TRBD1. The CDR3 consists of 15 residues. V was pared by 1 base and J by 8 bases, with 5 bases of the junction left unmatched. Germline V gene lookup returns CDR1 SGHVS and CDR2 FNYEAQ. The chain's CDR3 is CASSLGATGDSPLHF. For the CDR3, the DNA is TGTGCCAGCAGCTTAGGAGCAACAGGGGATTCACCCCTCCACTTT.

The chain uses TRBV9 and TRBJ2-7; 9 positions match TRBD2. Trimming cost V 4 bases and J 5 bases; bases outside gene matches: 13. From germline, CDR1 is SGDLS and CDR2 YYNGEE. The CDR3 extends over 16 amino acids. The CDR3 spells CASSSTNSGGGDEQYF. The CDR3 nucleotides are TGTGCCAGCAGCTCAACCAATAGCGGGGGCGGGGACGAGCAGTACTTC.

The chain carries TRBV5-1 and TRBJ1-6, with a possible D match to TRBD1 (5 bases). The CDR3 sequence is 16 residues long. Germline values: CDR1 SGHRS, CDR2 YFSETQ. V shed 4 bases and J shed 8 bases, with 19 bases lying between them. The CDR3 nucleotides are TGCGCCAGCAGCCAGGCCCTGGCGGGGGGGGATTCACCCCTCCACTTT. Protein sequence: CASSQALAGGDSPLHF.